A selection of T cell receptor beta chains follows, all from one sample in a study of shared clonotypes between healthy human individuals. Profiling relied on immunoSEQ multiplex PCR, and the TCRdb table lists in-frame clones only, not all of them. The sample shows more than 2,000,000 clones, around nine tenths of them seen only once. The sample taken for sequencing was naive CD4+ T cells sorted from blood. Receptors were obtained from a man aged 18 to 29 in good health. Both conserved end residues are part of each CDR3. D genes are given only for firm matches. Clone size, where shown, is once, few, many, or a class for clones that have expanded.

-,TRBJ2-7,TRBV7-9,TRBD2,CASSLAAPSGSYEQYF,TGTGCCAGCAGCTTAGCGGCGCCTAGCGGGTCCTACGAGCAGTACTTC
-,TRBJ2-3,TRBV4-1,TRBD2,CASSRAGGDTQYF,TGCGCCAGCAGCCGGGCGGGGGGAGATACGCAGTATTTT
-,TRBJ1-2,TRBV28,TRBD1,CASSSPDRADYGYTF,TGTGCCAGCAGTTCCCCGGACAGGGCGGACTATGGCTACACCTTC
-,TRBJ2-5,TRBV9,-,CASSVGAMGETQYF,TGTGCCAGCAGCGTAGGTGCGATGGGGGAGACCCAGTACTTC
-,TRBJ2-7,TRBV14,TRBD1,CASSQGDRGQYF,TGTGCCAGCAGCCAGGGGGACAGGGGGCAGTACTTC
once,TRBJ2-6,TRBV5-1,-,CASSSVLRDGANVLTF,TGCGCCAGCAGCTCAGTGTTACGTGACGGGGCCAACGTCCTGACTTTC
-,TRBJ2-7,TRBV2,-,CASSEQFGGGYEQYF,TGTGCCAGCAGTGAACAATTCGGAGGGGGTTACGAGCAGTACTTC
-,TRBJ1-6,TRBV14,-,CASSQHFSNSPLHF,TGTGCCAGCAGCCAACATTTTAGTAATTCACCCCTCCACTTT
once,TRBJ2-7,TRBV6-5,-,CASRKARASSYEQYF,TGTGCCAGCAGAAAGGCCAGGGCCAGCTCCTACGAGCAGTACTTC
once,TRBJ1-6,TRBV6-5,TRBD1,CASSYSGQGGDSPLHF,TGTGCCAGCAGTTACTCAGGGCAGGGGGGAGACTCACCCCTCCACTTT
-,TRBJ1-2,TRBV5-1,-,CASSLTGGATNYGYTF,TGCGCCAGCAGCCTAACTGGGGGGGCAACTAACTATGGCTACACCTTC
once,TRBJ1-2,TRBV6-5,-,CASSTGNGYTF,TGTGCCAGCAGCACAGGGAATGGCTACACCTTC
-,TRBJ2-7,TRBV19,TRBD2,CASSTGLGSSYEQYF,TGTGCCAGTAGTACGGGACTAGGCAGCTCCTACGAGCAGTACTTC
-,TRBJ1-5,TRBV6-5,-,CASSYSGAVQPQHF,TGTGCCAGCAGTTACTCAGGAGCCGTTCAGCCCCAGCATTTT
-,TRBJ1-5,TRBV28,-,CASSTHQGSNQPQHF,TGTGCCAGCTCCACACACCAGGGAAGCAATCAGCCCCAGCATTTT
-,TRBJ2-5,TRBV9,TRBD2,CASSGLAGGGETQYF,TGTGCCAGCAGCGGGTTAGCGGGAGGGGGAGAGACCCAGTACTTC
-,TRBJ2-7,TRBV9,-,CASSVSLFSYEQYF,TGTGCCAGCAGCGTTAGCTTGTTCTCTTACGAGCAGTACTTC
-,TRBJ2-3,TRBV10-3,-,CAISGRGRVTDTQYF,TGTGCCATCAGTGGCAGGGGACGGGTCACAGATACGCAGTATTTT
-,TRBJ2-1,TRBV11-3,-,CASSLGGDSGNEQFF,TGTGCCAGCAGCTTAGGAGGGGATAGCGGCAATGAGCAGTTCTTC
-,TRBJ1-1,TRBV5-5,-,CASSQAYRNTEAFF,TGCGCCAGCAGCCAAGCGTACAGGAACACTGAAGCTTTCTTT
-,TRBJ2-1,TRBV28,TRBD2,CASSLPEAGGQHEQFF,TGTGCCAGCAGCCTCCCCGAGGCGGGGGGGCAACATGAGCAGTTCTTC
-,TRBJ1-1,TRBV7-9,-,CASSLDPSGGGYTEAFF,TGTGCCAGCAGCTTAGACCCTTCGGGGGGCGGTTACACTGAAGCTTTCTTT
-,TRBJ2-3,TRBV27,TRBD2,CASSPRAGGGTDTQYF,TGTGCCAGCAGTCCCCGGGCGGGGGGGGGCACAGATACGCAGTATTTT
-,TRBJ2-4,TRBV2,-,CASSGTNHPLNIQYF,TGTGCCAGTTCAGGGACAAATCACCCACTAAACATTCAGTACTTC
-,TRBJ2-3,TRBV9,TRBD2,CASSPTAGGGADTQYF,TGTGCCAGCAGCCCAACCGCCGGGGGGGGCGCAGATACGCAGTATTTT
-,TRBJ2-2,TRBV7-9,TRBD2,CASSTPGSGYTGELFF,TGTGCCAGCAGCACCCCGGGTAGCGGGTACACCGGGGAGCTGTTTTTT
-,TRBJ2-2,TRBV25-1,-,CASRGVAGELFF,TGTGCCAGCAGAGGGGTGGCCGGGGAGCTGTTTTTT
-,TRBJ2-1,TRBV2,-,CASSEFPEVSTYNEQFF,TGTGCCAGCAGTGAATTTCCAGAGGTCAGCACCTACAATGAGCAGTTCTTC
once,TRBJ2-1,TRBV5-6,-,CASSPLKRPNYNEQFF,TGTGCCAGCAGCCCTCTTAAGCGGCCTAACTACAATGAGCAGTTCTTC
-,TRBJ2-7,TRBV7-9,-,CASSLAGVSYEQYF,TGTGCCAGCAGCTTAGCGGGGGTTTCCTACGAGCAGTACTTC
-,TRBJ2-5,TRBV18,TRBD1,CASSARGGQEKVQETQYF,TGTGCCAGCTCAGCTAGGGGTGGACAGGAAAAAGTCCAAGAGACCCAGTACTTC
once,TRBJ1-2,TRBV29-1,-,CSEGDGAYGYTF,TGCAGCGAGGGGGACGGAGCTTATGGCTACACCTTC
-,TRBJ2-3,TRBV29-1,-,CSVVKGGRRPTDTQYF,TGCAGCGTTGTCAAGGGGGGGCGAAGGCCCACAGATACGCAGTATTTT
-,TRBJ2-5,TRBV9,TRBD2,CASSVVLAGGTQYF,TGTGCCAGCAGCGTAGTCCTAGCGGGAGGGACCCAGTACTTC
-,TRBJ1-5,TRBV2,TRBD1,CASTSDRGYQPQHF,TGTGCCAGCACTTCGGACAGGGGGTACCAGCCCCAGCATTTT
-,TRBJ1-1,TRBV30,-,CAWSVSPRTEAFF,TGTGCCTGGAGTGTTTCTCCCCGGACTGAAGCTTTCTTT
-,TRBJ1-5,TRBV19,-,CASSITGHSNQPQHF,TGTGCCAGTAGTATTACAGGGCATAGCAATCAGCCCCAGCATTTT
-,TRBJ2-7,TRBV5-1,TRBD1,CASSPPTGGTVSEQYF,TGCGCCAGCAGCCCCCCGACAGGGGGGACCGTTTCCGAGCAGTACTTC
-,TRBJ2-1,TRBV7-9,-,CASSLVNEQFF,TGTGCCAGCAGCTTAGTGAATGAGCAGTTCTTC
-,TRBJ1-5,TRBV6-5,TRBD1,CASSYSGQGVQPQHF,TGTGCCAGCAGTTACTCGGGACAGGGGGTTCAGCCCCAGCATTTT
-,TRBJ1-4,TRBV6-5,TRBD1,CASTRGTGAEKLFF,TGTGCCAGCACCCGAGGGACAGGGGCAGAAAAACTGTTTTTT
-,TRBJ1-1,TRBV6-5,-,CASSRGRNVNTEAFF,TGTGCCAGCAGCCGGGGGCGGAATGTGAACACTGAAGCTTTCTTT
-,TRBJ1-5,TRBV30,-,CAWNLGTFAQPQHF,TGTGCCTGGAACTTAGGGACTTTCGCTCAGCCCCAGCATTTT
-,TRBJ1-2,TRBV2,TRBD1,CASGGQGAYYGYTF,TGTGCCAGCGGGGGACAGGGGGCGTACTATGGCTACACCTTC